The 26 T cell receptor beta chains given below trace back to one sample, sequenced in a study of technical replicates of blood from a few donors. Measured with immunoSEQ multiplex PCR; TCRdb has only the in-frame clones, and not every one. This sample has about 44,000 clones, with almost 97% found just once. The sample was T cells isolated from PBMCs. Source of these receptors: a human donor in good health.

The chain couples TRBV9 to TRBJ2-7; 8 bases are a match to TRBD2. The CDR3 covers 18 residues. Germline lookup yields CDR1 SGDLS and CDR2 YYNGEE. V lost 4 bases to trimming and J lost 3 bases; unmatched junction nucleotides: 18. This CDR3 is CASSPRGTGTRDHYEQYF. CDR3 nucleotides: TGTGCCAGCAGCCCCCGAGGTACCGGGACTAGGGATCACTACGAGCAGTACTTC. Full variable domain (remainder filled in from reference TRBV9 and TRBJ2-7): DSGVTQTPKHLITATGQRVTLRCSPRSGDLSVYWYQQSLDQGLQFLIQYYNGEERAKGNILERFSAQQFPDLHSELNLSSLELGDSALYFCASSPRGTGTRDHYEQYFGPGTRLTVT.

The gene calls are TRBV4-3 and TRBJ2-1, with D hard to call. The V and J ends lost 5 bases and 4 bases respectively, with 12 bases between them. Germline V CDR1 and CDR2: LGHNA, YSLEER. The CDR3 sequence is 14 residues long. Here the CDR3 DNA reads TGCGCCAGCAGCGGTCGACACCAATACAATGAGCAGTTCTTC. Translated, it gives CASSGRHQYNEQFF.

In DNA, the CDR3 is TGTGCCGGCCAGGGGGCTGGGAAGCCCCAGCATTTT. Encoded protein: CAGQGAGKPQHF. The chain is built from TRBV6-1 and TRBJ1-5, with 8 bases fitting TRBD1. V was pared by 11 bases and J by 8 bases, with 8 bases of the junction left unmatched. This CDR3 region has 12 residues. Germline V lookup: CDR1 MNHNS, CDR2 SASEGT.

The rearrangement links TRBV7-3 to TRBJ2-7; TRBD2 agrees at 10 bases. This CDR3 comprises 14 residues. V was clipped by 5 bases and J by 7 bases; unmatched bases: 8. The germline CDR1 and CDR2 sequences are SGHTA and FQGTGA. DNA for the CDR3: TGTGCCAGCAGCCCAGCGGGAGGGCCTGGGGAGCAGTACTTC. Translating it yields CASSPAGGPGEQYF.

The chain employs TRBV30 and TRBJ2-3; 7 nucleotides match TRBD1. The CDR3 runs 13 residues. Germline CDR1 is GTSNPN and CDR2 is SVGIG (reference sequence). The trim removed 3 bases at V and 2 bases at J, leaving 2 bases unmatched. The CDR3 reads CAWRTGNTDTQYF. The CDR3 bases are TGTGCCTGGAGGACAGGGAACACAGATACGCAGTATTTT.

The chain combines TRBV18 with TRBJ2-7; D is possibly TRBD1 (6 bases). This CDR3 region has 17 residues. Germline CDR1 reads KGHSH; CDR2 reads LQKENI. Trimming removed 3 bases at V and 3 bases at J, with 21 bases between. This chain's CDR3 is CASSPIALTGNYYEQYF. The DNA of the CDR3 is TGTGCCAGCTCACCCATTGCGTTGACAGGAAACTACTACGAGCAGTACTTC. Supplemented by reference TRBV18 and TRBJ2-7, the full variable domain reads NAGVMQNPRHLVRRRGQEARLRCSPMKGHSHVYWYRQLPEEGLKFMVYLQKENIIDESGMPKERFSAEFPKEGPSILRIQQVVRGDSAAYFCASSPIALTGNYYEQYFGPGTRLTVT.

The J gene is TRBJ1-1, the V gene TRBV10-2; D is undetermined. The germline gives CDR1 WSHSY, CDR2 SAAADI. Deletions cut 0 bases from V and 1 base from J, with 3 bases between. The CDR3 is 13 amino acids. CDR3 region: CASSESRNTEAFF. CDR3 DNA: TGCGCCAGCAGTGAGTCTCGGAACACTGAAGCTTTCTTT.

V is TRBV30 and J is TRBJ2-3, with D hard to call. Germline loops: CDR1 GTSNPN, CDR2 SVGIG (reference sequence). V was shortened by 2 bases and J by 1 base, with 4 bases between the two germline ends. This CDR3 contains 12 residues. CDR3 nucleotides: TGTGCCTGGAGTCCTGGCACAGATACGCAGTATTTT. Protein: CAWSPGTDTQYF.

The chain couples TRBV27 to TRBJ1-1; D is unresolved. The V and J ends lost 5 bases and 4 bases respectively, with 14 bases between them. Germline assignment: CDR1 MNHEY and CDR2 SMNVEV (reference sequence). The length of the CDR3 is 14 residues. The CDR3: CASSAYSLSTEAFF. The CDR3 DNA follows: TGTGCCAGCAGTGCCTACTCTTTATCCACTGAAGCTTTCTTT.

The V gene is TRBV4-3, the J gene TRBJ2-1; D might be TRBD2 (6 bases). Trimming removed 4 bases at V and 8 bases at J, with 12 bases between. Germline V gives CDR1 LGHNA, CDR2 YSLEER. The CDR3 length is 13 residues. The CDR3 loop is CASSLLRGYEQFF. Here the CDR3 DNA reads TGCGCCAGCAGCCTCCTCCGGGGGTATGAGCAGTTCTTC.

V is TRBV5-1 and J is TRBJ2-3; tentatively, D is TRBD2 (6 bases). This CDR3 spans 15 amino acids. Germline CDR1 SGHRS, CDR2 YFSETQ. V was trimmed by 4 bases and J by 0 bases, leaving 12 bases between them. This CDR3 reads CASSAGGASTDTQYF. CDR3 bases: TGCGCCAGCAGCGCTGGAGGGGCTAGCACAGATACGCAGTATTTT.

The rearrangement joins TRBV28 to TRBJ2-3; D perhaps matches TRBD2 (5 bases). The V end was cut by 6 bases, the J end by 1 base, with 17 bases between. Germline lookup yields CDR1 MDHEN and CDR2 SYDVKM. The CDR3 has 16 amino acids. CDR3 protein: CASRISDGSGTDTQYF. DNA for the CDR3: TGTGCCAGCAGAATCTCGGACGGTAGCGGCACAGATACGCAGTATTTT.

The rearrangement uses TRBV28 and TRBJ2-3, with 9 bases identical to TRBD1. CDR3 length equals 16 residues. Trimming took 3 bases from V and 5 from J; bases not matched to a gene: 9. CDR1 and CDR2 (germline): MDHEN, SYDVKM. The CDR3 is CASSFATGGIGDTQYF. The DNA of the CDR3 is TGTGCCAGCAGTTTCGCTACAGGGGGCATAGGAGATACGCAGTATTTT.

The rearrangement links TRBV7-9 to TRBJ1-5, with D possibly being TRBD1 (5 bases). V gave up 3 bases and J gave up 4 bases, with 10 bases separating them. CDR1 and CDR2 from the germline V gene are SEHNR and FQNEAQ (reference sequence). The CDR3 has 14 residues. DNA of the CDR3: TGTGCCAGCAGCTTCGGGACTCGAAATCAGCCCCAGCATTTT. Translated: CASSFGTRNQPQHF.

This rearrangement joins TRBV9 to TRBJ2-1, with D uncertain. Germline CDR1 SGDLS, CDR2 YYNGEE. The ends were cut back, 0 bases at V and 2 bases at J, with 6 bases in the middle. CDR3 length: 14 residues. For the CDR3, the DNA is TGTGCCAGCAGCGTAGTTTTAGCCTACAATGAGCAGTTCTTC. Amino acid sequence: CASSVVLAYNEQFF.

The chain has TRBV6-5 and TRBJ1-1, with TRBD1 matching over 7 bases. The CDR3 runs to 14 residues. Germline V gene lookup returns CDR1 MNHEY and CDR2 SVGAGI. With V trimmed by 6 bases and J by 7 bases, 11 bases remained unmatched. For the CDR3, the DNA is TGTGCCAGCAGAAACCGGGACAGTCTTGATGAAGCTTTCTTT. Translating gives CASRNRDSLDEAFF.

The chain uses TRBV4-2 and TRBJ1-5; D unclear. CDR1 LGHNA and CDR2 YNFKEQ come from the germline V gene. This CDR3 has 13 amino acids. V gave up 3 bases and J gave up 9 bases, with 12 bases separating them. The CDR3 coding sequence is TGTGCCAGCAGCCACCCTAGGGAGGGGCCCCAGCATTTT. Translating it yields CASSHPREGPQHF.

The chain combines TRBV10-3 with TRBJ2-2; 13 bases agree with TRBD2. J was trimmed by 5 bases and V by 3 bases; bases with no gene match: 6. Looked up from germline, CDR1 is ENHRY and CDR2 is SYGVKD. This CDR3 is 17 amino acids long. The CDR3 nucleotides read TGTGCCATCAGTGACTATCCGGGACTAGCGGGGACCGGGGAGCTGTTTTTT. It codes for CAISDYPGLAGTGELFF.

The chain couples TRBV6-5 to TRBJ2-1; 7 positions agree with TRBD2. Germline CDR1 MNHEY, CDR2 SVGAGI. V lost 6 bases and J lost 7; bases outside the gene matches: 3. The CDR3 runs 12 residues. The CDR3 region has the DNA TGTGCCAGCAGCCAACTAGCGAATGAGCAGTTCTTC. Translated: CASSQLANEQFF.

The CDR3 DNA reads TGTGCCAGCAGCGAGATTGGGCTCGATGGAGAGACCCAGTACTTC. Translated: CASSEIGLDGETQYF. The V and J genes are TRBV7-9 and TRBJ2-5; D gene unclear. From germline, CDR1 is SEHNR and CDR2 FQNEAQ (reference sequence). Trimming removed 5 bases at V and 4 bases at J, with 17 bases between. The CDR3 loop spans 15 amino acids.

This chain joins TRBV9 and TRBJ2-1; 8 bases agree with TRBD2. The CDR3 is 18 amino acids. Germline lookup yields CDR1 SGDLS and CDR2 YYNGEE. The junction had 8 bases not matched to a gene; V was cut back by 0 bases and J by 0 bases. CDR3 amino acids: CASSVEIGSGDSYNEQFF. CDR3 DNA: TGTGCCAGCAGCGTAGAGATTGGTAGCGGGGACTCCTACAATGAGCAGTTCTTC.

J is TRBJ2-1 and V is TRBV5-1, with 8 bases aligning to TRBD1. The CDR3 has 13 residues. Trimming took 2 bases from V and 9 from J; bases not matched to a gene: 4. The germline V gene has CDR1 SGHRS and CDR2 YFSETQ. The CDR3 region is CASSLDRGGEQFF. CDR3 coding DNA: TGCGCCAGCAGCTTAGACAGGGGTGGTGAGCAGTTCTTC.

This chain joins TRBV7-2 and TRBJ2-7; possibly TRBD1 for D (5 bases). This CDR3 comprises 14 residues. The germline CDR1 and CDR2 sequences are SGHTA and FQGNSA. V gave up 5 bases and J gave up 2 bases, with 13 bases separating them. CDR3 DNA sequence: TGTGCCAGCAGCCAAGGGGATCGCCCCTACGAGCAGTACTTC. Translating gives CASSQGDRPYEQYF.

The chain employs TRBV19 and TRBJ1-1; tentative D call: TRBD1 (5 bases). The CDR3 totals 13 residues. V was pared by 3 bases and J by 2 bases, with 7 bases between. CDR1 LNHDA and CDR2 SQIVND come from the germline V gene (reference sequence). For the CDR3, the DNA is TGTGCCAGTAGTATGACAGCCAACACTGAAGCTTTCTTT. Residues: CASSMTANTEAFF.

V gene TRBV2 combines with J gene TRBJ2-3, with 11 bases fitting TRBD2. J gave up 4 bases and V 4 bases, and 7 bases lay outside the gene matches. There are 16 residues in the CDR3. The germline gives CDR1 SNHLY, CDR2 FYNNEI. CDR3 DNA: TGTGCCAGCAGTGGACACCAACTAGCGGGAGCAGATACGCAGTATTTT. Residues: CASSGHQLAGADTQYF.

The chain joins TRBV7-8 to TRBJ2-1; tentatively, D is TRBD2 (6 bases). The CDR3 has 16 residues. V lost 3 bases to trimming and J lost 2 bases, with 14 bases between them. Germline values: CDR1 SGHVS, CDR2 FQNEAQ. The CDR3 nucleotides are TGTGCCAGCAGCTTGGGGCGGGGACTCCCCTACAATGAGCAGTTCTTC. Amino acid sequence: CASSLGRGLPYNEQFF.